This TCR beta chain was observed in a study of cytomegalovirus exposure and HLA in healthy donors. Whole-study context: Roughly 180 million T cells yielded fewer than 120 million unique TCR beta sequences in earlier analysis. The study's early data release held about 77 million unique TCRs from HLA-typed donors.

Study conclusions and caveats: It was likely that a cluster of highly shared sequence variants was a sequencing artifact. Fewer N-insertions than the roughly 600-donor mean were reportedly shown by an Asian-associated ancestry cluster in a later analysis.

As to this clone: The antigen remains unidentified.

13 Jbeta primers and 60 Vbeta primers were used for the PCR. Profiling relied on immunoSEQ multiplex PCR, and the TCRdb table lists in-frame clones only, not all of them. Of approximately 190,000 clones in the sample, 87% were seen once. The TCR comes from a man aged 30 to 45 in good health and CMV-seronegative. The sample taken for sequencing was PBMCs.

Written as DNA, the CDR3 is TGTGCCAGCAAGTTGAGGGGCGCGGGAAGTCAGCCCCAGCATTTT. This sequence encodes CASKLRGAGSQPQHF. The chain recombines TRBV27 with TRBJ1-5, with TRBD1 as a possible D gene (5 bases). The CDR3 is 15 amino acids. V shed 7 bases and J shed 6 bases, with 19 bases lying between them. CDR1 is MNHEY, CDR2 SMNVEV, per germline (reference sequence).